This T cell receptor beta chain was obtained from a study of blood T cells in healthy people across ages. J lost 5 bases, V lost 2 bases, and 5 bases had no gene match. The CDR3 length is 14 residues. Germline V gives CDR1 LGHDT, CDR2 YNNKEL (reference sequence). Primed by a sample-barcoded 5' primer and a J-beta primer mix, a second PCR proceeded for about 6 to 11 cycles. TCRdb re-called the 5' RACE reads with MiXCR, one entry per CDR3 protein. There are a few hundred thousand distinct CDR3 sequences in the sample; about 52% occur only once, and about 54% lies in the top ten. The chain combines TRBV3-1 with TRBJ2-5; 7 bases align to TRBD2. The sample taken for sequencing was blood. The origin of this receptor is a man between 60 and 70 years old in good health. The CDR3 protein is CASSQNAGEETQYF. The CDR3 DNA sequence: TGTGCCAGCAGCCAAAACGCGGGGGAGGAGACCCAGTACTTC.